This TCR beta chain came from a study of cytomegalovirus exposure and HLA in healthy donors. Points from the study as a whole: The study had only CMV serostatus as immune exposure information.

A remark on this clone: Its antigen remains unknown.

Looked up from germline, CDR1 is MDHEN and CDR2 is SYDVKM. J was trimmed by 2 bases and V by 8 bases; bases with no gene match: 4. The CDR3 is made up of 13 amino acids. The donors (healthy individuals) were bone marrow donors. Use of 60 Vbeta and 13 Jbeta primers characterized the PCR. Profiled with immunoSEQ multiplex PCR; TCRdb holds only in-frame clones, not every one. The sample has 110,000 to 150,000 clones, approximately 84% seen once. This chain joins TRBV28 and TRBJ2-5, with TRBD2 identical over 8 bases. Sequencing was performed on PBMCs. The TCR was taken from an older woman in good health and CMV-seropositive. CDR3 in DNA: TGTGCCAGCTCCCGGGGGGGGCAAGAGACCCAGTACTTC. It translates to CASSRGGQETQYF.